These 31 T cell receptor beta chains came from one sample sequenced in a study of cytomegalovirus exposure and HLA in healthy donors. The PCR had 60 Vbeta and 13 Jbeta primers. Here immunoSEQ multiplex PCR was the method, and the copy in TCRdb shows in-frame clones only, minus some. Of about 180,000 clones in the sample, roughly 79% were seen once. Material for sequencing was PBMCs. Receptors originate from a male donor in good health and CMV-seronegative.

The J gene is TRBJ1-5, the V gene TRBV6-1, with TRBD1 identical over 7 bases. In germline, CDR1 is MNHNS, CDR2 SASEGT. The length of the CDR3 is 15 residues. V dropped 6 bases and J dropped 2; count of bases not matched to a gene: 7. The DNA of the CDR3 is TGTGCCAGCAGCTCATTGAGGGGGCGCAATCAGCCCCAGCATTTT. Its protein is CASSSLRGRNQPQHF.

The V and J genes are TRBV27 and TRBJ1-6, with a tentative D call TRBD1 (6 bases). Germline V gene data show CDR1 as MNHEY and CDR2 as SMNVEV (reference sequence). Trimming shortened V by 3 bases and J by 3 bases, and 9 bases separated the two germline ends. The CDR3 sequence is 15 residues long. CDR3 nucleotide sequence: TGTGCCAGCAGTTTGAGGACAGACTATAATTCACCCCTCCACTTT. It specifies CASSLRTDYNSPLHF.

The chain links TRBV12-5 to TRBJ2-1, with 8 bases identical to TRBD2. This CDR3 spans 17 amino acids. Germline V lookup: CDR1 LGHNT, CDR2 FRNRAP. J was trimmed by 4 bases and V by 1 base; bases with no gene match: 9. The CDR3 region is CASGLDLGGRTYNEQFF. The CDR3 nucleotides are TGTGCTAGTGGTTTGGATCTCGGCGGGAGGACGTACAATGAGCAGTTCTTC.

The chain links TRBV10-3 to TRBJ2-3; 9 bases fit TRBD1. The trim removed 6 bases at V and 4 bases at J, leaving 2 bases unmatched. Germline V CDR1 and CDR2: ENHRY, SYGVKD. There are 13 residues in the CDR3. The CDR3 nucleotides read TGTGCCATCAGGGGACAGGGCCCAGATACGCAGTATTTT. Its protein is CAIRGQGPDTQYF.

V usage is TRBV4-1 and J usage is TRBJ2-7; D gene ambiguous. V lost 0 bases and J 2 bases, leaving 11 bases between the germline ends. CDR1 and CDR2 (germline): MGHRA, YSYEKL. The CDR3 runs 15 residues. In DNA form, the CDR3 reads TGCGCCAGCAGCCAAGATACGAGAGATACCTACGAGCAGTACTTC. Encoded protein: CASSQDTRDTYEQYF.

The chain couples TRBV9 to TRBJ2-3; tentative D call: TRBD2 (6 bases). Germline V gene lookup returns CDR1 SGDLS and CDR2 YYNGEE. Trimming shortened V by 2 bases and J by 6 bases, and 16 bases separated the two germline ends. The CDR3 totals 15 residues. The CDR3 DNA reads as TGTGCCAGCAGCGTCTCGGGAGTTGCCCTCGATACGCAGTATTTT. Translated: CASSVSGVALDTQYF.

This chain joins TRBV6-5 and TRBJ1-2; TRBD1 matches 8 bases. Germline trimming cut 7 bases from V and 4 bases from J; bases unmatched to any gene: 11. Per the germline V gene, CDR1 is MNHEY and CDR2 is SVGAGI. The CDR3 sequence is 15 residues long. CDR3 sequence (DNA): TGTGCCAGCAAAGGGACAGGCGCCGGAGGCTATGGCTACACCTTC. It encodes CASKGTGAGGYGYTF.

V usage is TRBV28 and J usage is TRBJ2-1; TRBD2 is a possible D gene (7 bases). The V end lost 8 bases, the J end lost 5 bases, and 19 bases lay between the germline ends. Germline-derived CDR1 and CDR2 are MDHEN and SYDVKM. This CDR3 is built from 15 residues. CDR3 DNA: TGTGCCAGCTCGGGGGGCGGGGGCCACGACAATGAGCAGTTCTTC. Protein: CASSGGGGHDNEQFF. Looking up the rest from reference TRBV28 and TRBJ2-1 gives the full variable domain: DVKVTQSSRYLVKRTGEKVFLECVQDMDHENMFWYRQDPGLGLRLIYFSYDVKMKEKGDIPEGYSVSREKKERFSLILESASTNQTSMYLCASSGGGGHDNEQFFGPGTRLTVL.

The rearrangement joins TRBV2 to TRBJ2-7, with TRBD1 matching over 7 bases. CDR3 length: 12 residues. The V gene end was trimmed by 6 bases and the J gene end by 3 bases; junction bases not matched to a gene: 2. CDR1 and CDR2 from the germline V gene are SNHLY and FYNNEI. CDR3 residues: CASRGQVYEQYF. CDR3 DNA: TGTGCCAGCAGAGGACAGGTCTACGAGCAGTACTTC. Together with reference TRBV2 and TRBJ2-7, the CDR3 gives the full variable domain: EPEVTQTPSHQVTQMGQEVILRCVPISNHLYFYWYRQILGQKVEFLVSFYNNEISEKSEIFDDQFSVERPDGSNFTLKIRSTKLEDSAMYFCASRGQVYEQYFGPGTRLTVT.

Only one count was recorded for this clone. The chain is built from TRBV9 and TRBJ1-2; no definite D call. Between the trimmed V and J ends, which lost 3 bases and 8 bases, there was a span of 11 bases. The CDR3 totals 12 residues. Germline V lookup: CDR1 SGDLS, CDR2 YYNGEE. For the CDR3, the DNA is TGTGCCAGCAGCGGCGGGCTGTGGGGCTACACCTTC. Translated, it gives CASSGGLWGYTF.

This clone was observed a few times. The chain uses TRBV7-9 and TRBJ1-4, with TRBD1 identical over 12 bases. The V gene end was trimmed by 3 bases and the J gene end by 5 bases; junction bases not matched to a gene: 1. This CDR3 region has 15 residues. Looked up from germline, CDR1 is SEHNR and CDR2 is FQNEAQ (reference sequence). CDR3 residues: CASSLGTGGNEKLFF. The CDR3 DNA reads TGTGCCAGCAGCTTGGGGACAGGGGGCAATGAAAAACTGTTTTTT.

This clone was counted between two and nine times. This sequence joins TRBV27 and TRBJ2-3, with D unresolved. Germline V gene data show CDR1 as MNHEY and CDR2 as SMNVEV (reference sequence). The V end was cut by 5 bases, the J end by 2 bases, with 14 bases between. The CDR3 has 15 residues. The CDR3 protein is CASSPLEPPTDTQYF. CDR3 sequence (DNA): TGTGCCAGCAGTCCCCTAGAGCCCCCCACAGATACGCAGTATTTT.

Concerning this clone: This sample includes further DNA sequences coding for the same CDR3. The chain carries TRBV25-1 and TRBJ2-1, with TRBD2 matching 7 bases. CDR1 is MGHDK and CDR2 is SYGVNS in the germline V gene. V lost 2 bases, J lost 3 bases, and 4 bases stayed unmatched. The CDR3 totals 15 residues. CDR3 in DNA: TGTGCCAGCAGTGAAGGGCTAGCGGTCTACAATGAGCAGTTCTTC. Translation: CASSEGLAVYNEQFF.

CDR3 nucleotide sequence: TGTGCCAGCAACGGGATAATCAATGAGCAGTTCTTC. It specifies CASNGIINEQFF. The gene calls are TRBV28 and TRBJ2-1; tentative D call: TRBD2 (5 bases). V was clipped by 7 bases and J by 6 bases, with 10 bases between them. Germline V gene sequence: CDR1 MDHEN, CDR2 SYDVKM. The CDR3 length is 12 residues.

V gene TRBV19 combines with J gene TRBJ1-5, with 9 bases that match TRBD1. Germline CDR1 is LNHDA and CDR2 is SQIVND (reference sequence). With V trimmed by 5 bases and J by 6 bases, 5 bases remained unmatched. This CDR3 is 14 amino acids long. The CDR3 reads CASSPGQGPQPQHF. The CDR3 nucleotides are TGTGCCAGTAGTCCCGGACAGGGGCCTCAGCCCCAGCATTTT.

This clone was recorded a few times. The chain uses TRBV19 and TRBJ2-3; 13 nucleotides match TRBD2. J lost 4 bases, V lost 7 bases, and 8 bases had no gene match. Per the germline V gene, CDR1 is LNHDA and CDR2 is SQIVND (reference sequence). The CDR3 sequence is 16 residues long. CDR3 sequence reads: CASKGTSGGAPDTQYF. The CDR3 DNA sequence: TGTGCCAGTAAGGGTACTAGCGGGGGGGCCCCAGATACGCAGTATTTT.

There are a few counts of this clone. Here the CDR3 reads CASSPWAQGLNSPLHF. The CDR3 DNA follows: TGTGCCAGCAGCCCCTGGGCACAGGGCTTAAATTCACCCCTCCACTTT. The rearrangement links TRBV28 to TRBJ1-6, with D perhaps matching TRBD1 (6 bases). This CDR3 spans 16 amino acids. The V gene lost 6 bases and the J gene lost 7 bases, with 19 bases spanning the gap. Germline V gene data show CDR1 as MDHEN and CDR2 as SYDVKM.

The chain combines TRBV6-5 with TRBJ2-1; D call uncertain. The V gene lost 2 bases and the J gene lost 3 bases, with 5 bases spanning the gap. The germline V gene has CDR1 MNHEY and CDR2 SVGAGI. There are 13 residues in the CDR3. CDR3 amino acids: CASSYNSYNEQFF. For the CDR3, the DNA is TGTGCCAGCAGTTACAACAGCTACAATGAGCAGTTCTTC.

The chain is built from TRBV30 and TRBJ2-1, with 8 bases aligning to TRBD2. V lost 4 bases and J lost 7; bases outside the gene matches: 9. There are 14 residues in the CDR3. Germline values: CDR1 GTSNPN, CDR2 SVGIG (reference sequence). The CDR3 protein is CAWTPGAGGNEQFF. The CDR3 nucleotides are TGTGCCTGGACTCCCGGTGCGGGAGGTAATGAGCAGTTCTTC.

The chain uses TRBV5-1 and TRBJ2-3; no reliable D call. This CDR3 is 12 amino acids long. The germline V gene has CDR1 SGHRS and CDR2 YFSETQ. V shed 2 bases and J shed 5 bases, with 6 bases lying between them. DNA for the CDR3: TGCGCCAGCAGCTTAGAGTTAGATACGCAGTATTTT. Translating it yields CASSLELDTQYF. Drawing the rest from reference TRBV5-1 and TRBJ2-3, the complete variable domain is KAGVTQTPRYLIKTRGQQVTLSCSPISGHRSVSWYQQTPGQGLQFLFEYFSETQRNKGNFPGRFSGRQFSNSRSEMNVSTLELGDSALYLCASSLELDTQYFGPGTRLTVL.

The rearrangement uses TRBV7-9 and TRBJ1-4; TRBD1 is a possible D gene (5 bases). V dropped 5 bases and J dropped 6 bases, with 19 bases sitting between them. CDR3 length: 16 residues. Germline V gene data show CDR1 as SEHNR and CDR2 as FQNEAQ (reference sequence). CDR3 in DNA: TGTGCCAGCAGCCGAAAAGACAGTTTGTCAGATGAAAAACTGTTTTTT. This sequence encodes CASSRKDSLSDEKLFF. Full variable domain (outside the CDR3, taken from reference TRBV7-9 and TRBJ1-4): DTGVSQNPRHKITKRGQNVTFRCDPISEHNRLYWYRQTLGQGPEFLTYFQNEAQLEKSRLLSDRFSAERPKGSFSTLEIQRTEQGDSAMYLCASSRKDSLSDEKLFFGSGTQLSVL.

This clone was seen more than once but under ten times. J is TRBJ2-1 and V is TRBV6-5, with 13 positions matching TRBD2. The CDR3 is 16 residues long. V was clipped by 3 bases and J by 6 bases; unmatched bases: 5. Germline CDR1 is MNHEY and CDR2 is SVGAGI. The CDR3 bases are TGTGCCAGCAGTTATTCGAGGACTAGCGGGGGCAATGAGCAGTTCTTC. Its translation: CASSYSRTSGGNEQFF.

The chain employs TRBV27 and TRBJ2-7, with 7 bases identical to TRBD1. Germline assignment: CDR1 MNHEY and CDR2 SMNVEV (reference sequence). The CDR3 spans 13 residues. With 4 bases clipped from V and 2 bases from J, the junction kept 2 bases outside the gene matches. The CDR3 is CASSWGTAYEQYF. The CDR3, as DNA: TGTGCCAGCAGTTGGGGGACAGCCTACGAGCAGTACTTC.

This chain joins TRBV10-1 and TRBJ2-7; 13 bases match TRBD2. The length of the CDR3 is 15 residues. Germline CDR1 reads WNHNN; CDR2 reads SYGVQD (reference sequence). V was pared by 3 bases and J by 4 bases, with 3 bases of the junction left unmatched. In DNA, the CDR3 is TGCGCCAGCAGTGACGGGACTAGCGGGGTTTACGAGCAGTACTTC. It specifies CASSDGTSGVYEQYF.

Notes on this clone: Mismatch with germline at one junction end may stem from a read error. This chain uses TRBV6-6 with TRBJ2-4; a possible D gene is TRBD2 (5 bases). CDR3 size: 13 residues. Germline CDR1 is MNHNY and CDR2 is SVGAGI (reference sequence). The CDR3 is CASSYQGRAYDHF. CDR3 sequence (DNA): TGTGCCAGCAGTTACCAAGGGCGGGCCTACGACCACTTC.

The genes are TRBV6-1 and TRBJ2-7, with TRBD1 identical over 7 bases. The CDR3 runs to 11 residues. CDR1 and CDR2 from the germline V gene are MNHNS and SASEGT. V shed 3 bases, J shed 12 bases, and the junction held 5 bases outside the gene matches. The CDR3 spells CASSDGQDSYF. For the CDR3, the DNA is TGTGCCAGCAGTGATGGACAGGATTCGTACTTC.

The V call is TRBV19, the J call TRBJ1-5, with D possibly being TRBD1 (5 bases). Trimming removed 9 bases from V and 6 bases from J, with 15 bases in between. Germline CDR1 is LNHDA and CDR2 is SQIVND (reference sequence). CDR3 length: 13 residues. As DNA, the CDR3 is TGTGCCAGCGGGGCGGGGGAGGGTCAGCCCCAGCATTTT. Its translation: CASGAGEGQPQHF.

The rearrangement uses TRBV11-1 and TRBJ2-3, with TRBD1 matching over 7 bases. Germline lookup yields CDR1 SGHAT and CDR2 FQDESV (reference sequence). The CDR3 has 13 residues. V dropped 3 bases and J dropped 3; count of bases not matched to a gene: 0. CDR3 amino acids: CASSLTGTDTQYF. DNA for the CDR3: TGTGCCAGCAGCTTGACAGGGACAGATACGCAGTATTTT.

The chain recombines TRBV5-6 with TRBJ2-1; TRBD2 aligns across 7 bases. Looked up from germline, CDR1 is SGHDT and CDR2 is YYEEEE. The CDR3 is 15 amino acids. With V trimmed by 2 bases and J by 6 bases, 8 bases remained unmatched. The CDR3 protein is CASSLLSLALNEQFF. In DNA form, the CDR3 reads TGTGCCAGCAGCTTATTGTCACTAGCGCTCAATGAGCAGTTCTTC. The full variable domain, completed using reference TRBV5-6 and TRBJ2-1, is DAGVTQSPTHLIKTRGQQVTLRCSPKSGHDTVSWYQQALGQGPQFIFQYYEEEERQRGNFPDRFSGHQFPNYSSELNVNALLLGDSALYLCASSLLSLALNEQFFGPGTRLTVL.

About this clone: This same CDR3 is encoded by further DNA sequences in the sample. The genes are TRBV27 and TRBJ2-2; 8 bases align to TRBD1. The CDR3 has 14 residues. Looked up from germline, CDR1 is MNHEY and CDR2 is SMNVEV (reference sequence). Trimming cost V 3 bases and J 5 bases; bases outside gene matches: 2. The CDR3 DNA reads TGTGCCAGCAGTTTTACAGGGGGGACCGGGGAGCTGTTTTTT. It encodes CASSFTGGTGELFF.

Of note for this clone: An end of the junction does not agree with germline; a read error may underlie this. The identical CDR3 is also encoded by other nucleotide sequences in the sample. The chain joins TRBV4-1 to TRBJ2-7; a possible D gene is TRBD2 (7 bases). The V gene's germline CDR1 is MGHRA and CDR2 YSYEKL. The CDR3 is 17 residues long. The CDR3 sequence is CASSQGGVIWSGYEQYF. The DNA of the CDR3 is TGCGCCAGTAGCCAAGGGGGGGTGATTTGGAGTGGCTACGAGCAGTACTTC.